A selection of T cell receptor beta chains follows, all from one sample in a study of cytomegalovirus exposure and HLA in healthy donors. Produced via immunoSEQ multiplex PCR; TCRdb's table is partial and in-frame only. Of roughly 60,000 clones in the sample, 85% to 95% were seen once. Sequencing was performed on PBMCs. These receptors were taken from a woman younger than 35 in good health and CMV-seropositive. Each CDR3 is given with its conserved first and last residue. A D gene is named only where the DNA matches it firmly. The size of a clone is reported for some rows only, either as once, few or many, or as a class for expanded clones.

clone size | J gene | D gene | V gene | CDR3 DNA | CDR3 protein
once | TRBJ1-5 | - | TRBV7-9 | TGTGCCAGCAGCTTTTTTAGGCAGGGCAATCAGCCCCAGCATTTT | CASSFFRQGNQPQHF
- | TRBJ1-4 | - | TRBV6-5 | TGTGCCAGCGGGCGCAGGGAAAAACTGTTTTTT | CASGRREKLFF
- | TRBJ1-1 | - | TRBV30 | TGTGCCTGGAGTGTAGAGGCACTGAACACTGAAGCTTTCTTT | CAWSVEALNTEAFF
- | TRBJ2-3 | - | TRBV28 | TGTGCCAGCAGTCCCCCTTCTAGGAGTACGCAGTATTTT | CASSPPSRSTQYF
- | TRBJ2-7 | TRBD1 | TRBV7-2 | TGTGCCAGCAGCCTGGGGACAGGGGTCCACGAGCAGTACTTC | CASSLGTGVHEQYF
- | TRBJ1-4 | - | TRBV9 | TGTGCCAGCAGCGTAGGGCAATTGGGCGCAACTAATGAAAAACTGTTTTTT | CASSVGQLGATNEKLFF
- | TRBJ1-6 | - | TRBV14 | TGTGCCAGCAGCGAGACAGCGCCGGGGGGTTCACCCCTCCACTTT | CASSETAPGGSPLHF
- | TRBJ2-7 | - | TRBV7-2 | TGTGCCAGCAGCTTAGAATATTTCGGGGTAGTTGTCTACGAGCAGTACTTC | CASSLEYFGVVVYEQYF
- | TRBJ2-7 | TRBD1 | TRBV4-2 | TGTGCCAGCAGCCAAAACGACAGGGGGGTCTCCTACGAGCAGTACTTC | CASSQNDRGVSYEQYF
- | TRBJ1-3 | - | TRBV18 | TGTGCCAGCTCCCAACGGGGGGACTCTGGAAACACCATATATTTT | CASSQRGDSGNTIYF
- | TRBJ2-3 | - | TRBV5-5 | TGTGCCAGCAGCTTGTTGGCGGGGAGCACAGATACGCAGTATTTT | CASSLLAGSTDTQYF
- | TRBJ2-1 | - | TRBV7-2 | TGTGCCAGCACCAGGACAGACAATGAGCAGTTCTTC | CASTRTDNEQFF
- | TRBJ1-5 | TRBD1 | TRBV25-1 | TGTGCCAGCGGACAGGGCAATCAGCCCCAGCATTTT | CASGQGNQPQHF
once | TRBJ2-7 | - | TRBV2 | TGTGCCAGCAGTTTAAGTACTCCCTCCTACGAGCAGTACTTC | CASSLSTPSYEQYF
- | TRBJ2-1 | - | TRBV5-1 | TGCGCCAGCAGACTAACTCCTTCCTACAATGAGCAGTTCTTC | CASRLTPSYNEQFF
- | TRBJ2-1 | TRBD2 | TRBV12-5 | TGTGCTAGTGGTCTAGCGGCTAGCTCCACCTACAATGAGCAGTTCTTC | CASGLAASSTYNEQFF
- | TRBJ1-1 | - | TRBV7-9 | TGTGCCAGCAGCACGGGCCAGGGAGGGCCTGAAGCTTTCTTT | CASSTGQGGPEAFF
once | TRBJ1-6 | - | TRBV28 | TGTGCCAGCAGTACGGACAAAACAAGCTTTTCACCCCTCCACTTT | CASSTDKTSFSPLHF
- | TRBJ2-7 | TRBD1 | TRBV28 | TGTGCCAGCATTGCGGGACAGGCATACTACGAGCAGTACTTC | CASIAGQAYYEQYF
- | TRBJ2-1 | TRBD2 | TRBV5-1 | TGCGCCAGCGGAGCGGGAGGGAACTACAATGAGCAGTTCTTC | CASGAGGNYNEQFF
- | TRBJ1-1 | TRBD1 | TRBV6-1 | TGTGCCAGCAAGGGACAGGGTTTGAACACTGAAGCTTTCTTT | CASKGQGLNTEAFF
- | TRBJ1-3 | - | TRBV27 | TGTGCCAGCAGTTTCGAGATTTCCTCTGGAAACACCATATATTTT | CASSFEISSGNTIYF
- | TRBJ2-2 | - | TRBV11-2 | TGTGCCAGCAGCTTAGACAGGGTTTCCGGGGAGCTGTTTTTT | CASSLDRVSGELFF
- | TRBJ2-7 | - | TRBV7-9 | TGTGCCAGCAGCCCCTCGAATATGGGAGGTTTAATTTACGAGCAGTACTTC | CASSPSNMGGLIYEQYF
- | TRBJ2-2 | - | TRBV5-1 | TGCGCCAGCAGCTTAACGGGGGCCGGGGAGCTGTTTTTT | CASSLTGAGELFF
- | TRBJ2-3 | - | TRBV4-2 | TGTGCCAGCAGCCAAGAAAGGACAACGAACACAGATACGCAGTATTTT | CASSQERTTNTDTQYF
- | TRBJ1-5 | - | TRBV5-1 | TGCGCCAGCAGCCCAGACAGTCCCAATCAGCCCCAGCATTTT | CASSPDSPNQPQHF
- | TRBJ2-7 | TRBD1 | TRBV5-4 | TGTGCCAGCAGCTGGGCGACAGGGAAAAACGACGAGCAGTACTTC | CASSWATGKNDEQYF
- | TRBJ1-2 | - | TRBV6-1 | TGTGCCAGCAGCTGGGCCTCGCCGTATGGCTACACCTTC | CASSWASPYGYTF
- | TRBJ1-2 | TRBD1 | TRBV29-1 | TGCAGCGCGATTGGACAGGGGGCATCGGGGGGCTACACCTTC | CSAIGQGASGGYTF
few | TRBJ2-6 | - | TRBV27 | TGTGCCAGCAGCGGACACTCTGGGGCCAACGTCCTGACTTTC | CASSGHSGANVLTF
few | TRBJ2-3 | TRBD2 | TRBV5-1 | TGCGCCAGCAGCTTGGAGGGACTAGCATCCCCACTGTATACGCAGTATTTT | CASSLEGLASPLYTQYF
- | TRBJ2-7 | - | TRBV9 | TGTGCCAGCAGCGTGCGGACGGGGAACTACGAGCAGTACTTC | CASSVRTGNYEQYF
- | TRBJ2-3 | - | TRBV23-1 | TGCGCCAGCAGTCCCCCCCTCGGTGTATCGGAGGTAACAGATACGCAGTATTTT | CASSPPLGVSEVTDTQYF
- | TRBJ1-1 | - | TRBV5-1 | TGCGCCAGCAGCGGTCGAAGGGGCGTGAACACTGAAGCTTTCTTT | CASSGRRGVNTEAFF